This T cell receptor beta chain is drawn from a study of blood T cell repertoires in COVID-19. The overall study: COVID-19 samples collected from the United States, Italy and Spain covered acute and convalescent phases.

J gave up 5 bases and V 0 bases, and 5 bases lay outside the gene matches. Per germline, CDR1 SGHRS and CDR2 YFSETQ. CDR3 length: 15 amino acids. This clone is a singleton in its sample. The repertoire was sequenced with immunoSEQ multiplex PCR; TCRdb's copy has only in-frame clones and lacks some. Of 300,000 or so clones detected, 80% to 90% appear once; the ten largest clones hold 1.2%. The sequenced sample consisted of peripheral blood. The TCR originated in a woman in her forties or fifties with acute or convalescent COVID-19. The chain employs TRBV5-1 and TRBJ2-4, with 7 bases that match TRBD2. DNA for the CDR3: TGCGCCAGCAGCTTGGCGGGAGGATTGGAAAACATTCAGTACTTC. It translates to CASSLAGGLENIQYF.